This T cell receptor beta chain was observed in a study of shared clonotypes between healthy human individuals. Using immunoSEQ multiplex PCR, the repertoire was profiled, and TCRdb retains in-frame clones only, with some absent. The repertoire holds under 1,100,000 clones, with approximately 80% as singletons. On this clone itself: Other DNA sequences in this sample translate to the same CDR3.

CDR1 is SGHRS, CDR2 YFSETQ, per germline. The CDR3 is 15 amino acids. The ends lost 0 bases at V and 4 bases at J; junction bases unmatched: 4. The V gene is TRBV5-1, the J gene TRBJ2-5; 9 bases match TRBD1. The source is a man aged 18 to 35 in good health. Some clones in this sample may be carry-over from other donors' samples. The sample comprised memory CD4+ T cells from PBMCs. Documented subset: CD45RA-negative fraction. CDR3 sequence reads: CASSLDRGRGETQYF. CDR3 nucleotide sequence: TGCGCCAGCAGCTTGGACAGGGGGCGGGGAGAGACCCAGTACTTC.